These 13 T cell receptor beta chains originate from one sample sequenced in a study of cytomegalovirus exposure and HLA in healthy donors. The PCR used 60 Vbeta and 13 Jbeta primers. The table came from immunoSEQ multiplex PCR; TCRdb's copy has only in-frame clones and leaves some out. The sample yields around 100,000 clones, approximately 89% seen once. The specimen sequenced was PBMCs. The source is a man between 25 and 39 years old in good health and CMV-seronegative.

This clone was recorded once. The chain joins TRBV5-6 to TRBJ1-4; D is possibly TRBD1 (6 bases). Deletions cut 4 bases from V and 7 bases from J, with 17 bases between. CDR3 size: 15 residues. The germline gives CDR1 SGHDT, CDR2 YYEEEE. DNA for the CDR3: TGTGCCAGCAGCAGGCCGGGGGGGCCCTCTGAAAAACTGTTTTTT. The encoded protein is CASSRPGGPSEKLFF.

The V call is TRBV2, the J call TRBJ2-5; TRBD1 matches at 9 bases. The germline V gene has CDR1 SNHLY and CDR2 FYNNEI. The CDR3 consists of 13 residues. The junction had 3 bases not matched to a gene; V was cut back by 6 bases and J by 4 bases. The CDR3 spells CASRGQGGETQYF. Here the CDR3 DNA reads TGTGCCAGCAGGGGACAGGGCGGAGAGACCCAGTACTTC. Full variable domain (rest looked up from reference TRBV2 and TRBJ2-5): EPEVTQTPSHQVTQMGQEVILRCVPISNHLYFYWYRQILGQKVEFLVSFYNNEISEKSEIFDDQFSVERPDGSNFTLKIRSTKLEDSAMYFCASRGQGGETQYFGPGTRLLVL.

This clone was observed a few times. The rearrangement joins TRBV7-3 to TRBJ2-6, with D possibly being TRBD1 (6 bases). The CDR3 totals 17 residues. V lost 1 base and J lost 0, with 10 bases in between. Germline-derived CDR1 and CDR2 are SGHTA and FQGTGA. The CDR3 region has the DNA TGTGCCAGCAGCTTAAAACAAGGGGGCTCTGGGGCCAACGTCCTGACTTTC. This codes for CASSLKQGGSGANVLTF.

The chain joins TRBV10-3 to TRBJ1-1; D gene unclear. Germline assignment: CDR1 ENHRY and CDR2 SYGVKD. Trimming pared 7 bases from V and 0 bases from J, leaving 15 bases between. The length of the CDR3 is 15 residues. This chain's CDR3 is CAITNTGTMNTEAFF. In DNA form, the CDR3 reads TGTGCCATCACTAACACGGGAACTATGAACACTGAAGCTTTCTTT.

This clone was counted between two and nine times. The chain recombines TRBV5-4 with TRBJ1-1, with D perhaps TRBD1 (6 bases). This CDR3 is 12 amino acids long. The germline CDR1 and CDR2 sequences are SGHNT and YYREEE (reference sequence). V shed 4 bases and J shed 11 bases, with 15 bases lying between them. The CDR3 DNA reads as TGTGCCAGCAGCCCTACACAGGGTGAGGCTTTCTTT. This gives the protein CASSPTQGEAFF.

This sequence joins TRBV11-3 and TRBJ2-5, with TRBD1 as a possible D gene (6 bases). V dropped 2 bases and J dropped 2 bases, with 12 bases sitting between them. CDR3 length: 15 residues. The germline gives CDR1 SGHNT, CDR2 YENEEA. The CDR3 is CASSLSGTRQETQYF. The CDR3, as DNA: TGTGCCAGCAGCTTAAGTGGGACAAGGCAAGAGACCCAGTACTTC.

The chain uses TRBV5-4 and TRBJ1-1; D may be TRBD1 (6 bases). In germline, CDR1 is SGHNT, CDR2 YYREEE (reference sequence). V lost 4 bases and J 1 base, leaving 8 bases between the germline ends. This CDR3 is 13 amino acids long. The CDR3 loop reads CASSQTGNTEAFF. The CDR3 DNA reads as TGTGCCAGCAGCCAGACAGGGAACACTGAAGCTTTCTTT. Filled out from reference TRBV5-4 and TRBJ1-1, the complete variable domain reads ETGVTQSPTHLIKTRGQQVTLRCSSQSGHNTVSWYQQALGQGPQFIFQYYREEENGRGNFPPRFSGLQFPNYSSELNVNALELDDSALYLCASSQTGNTEAFFGQGTRLTVV.

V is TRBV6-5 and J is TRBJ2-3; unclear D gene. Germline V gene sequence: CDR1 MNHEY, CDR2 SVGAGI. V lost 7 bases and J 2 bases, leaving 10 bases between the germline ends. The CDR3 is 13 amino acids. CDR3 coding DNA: TGTGCCAGCAATGCGGCTTCCACAGATACGCAGTATTTT. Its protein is CASNAASTDTQYF.

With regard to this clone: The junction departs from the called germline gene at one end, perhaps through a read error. CDR3 loop: CASSSNRLNLAF. The CDR3 nucleotides read TGTGCCAGCAGCTCAAACCGACTGAATTTGGCCTTC. The chain uses TRBV7-2 and TRBJ1-2; D is ambiguous. The CDR3 length is 12 residues. CDR1 and CDR2 (germline): SGHTA, FQGNSA.

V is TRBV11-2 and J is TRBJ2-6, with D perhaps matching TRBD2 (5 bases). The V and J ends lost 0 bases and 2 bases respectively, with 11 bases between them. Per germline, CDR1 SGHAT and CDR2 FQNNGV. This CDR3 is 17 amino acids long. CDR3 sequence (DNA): TGTGCCAGCAGCTTAGAAGCCCCCGGGGCTGGGGCCAACGTCCTGACTTTC. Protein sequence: CASSLEAPGAGANVLTF.

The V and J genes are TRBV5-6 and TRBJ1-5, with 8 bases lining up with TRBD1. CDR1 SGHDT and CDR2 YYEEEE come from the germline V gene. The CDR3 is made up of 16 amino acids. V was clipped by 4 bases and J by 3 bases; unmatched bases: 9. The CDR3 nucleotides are TGTGCCAGCAGCCCTTCTGGGGGACAGGTCAATCAGCCCCAGCATTTT. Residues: CASSPSGGQVNQPQHF.

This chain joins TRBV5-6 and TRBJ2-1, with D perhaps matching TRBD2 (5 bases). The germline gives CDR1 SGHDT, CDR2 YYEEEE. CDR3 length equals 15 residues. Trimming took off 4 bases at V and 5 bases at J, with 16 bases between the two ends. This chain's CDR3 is CASSPFGEYDNEQFF. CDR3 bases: TGTGCCAGCAGCCCTTTCGGGGAGTATGACAATGAGCAGTTCTTC.

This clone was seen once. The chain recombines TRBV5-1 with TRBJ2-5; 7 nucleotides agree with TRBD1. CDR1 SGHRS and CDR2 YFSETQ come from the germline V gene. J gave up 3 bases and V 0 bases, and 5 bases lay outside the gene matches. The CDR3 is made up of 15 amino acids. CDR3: CASSLAPGGKETQYF. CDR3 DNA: TGCGCCAGCAGCTTGGCCCCAGGGGGTAAAGAGACCCAGTACTTC.